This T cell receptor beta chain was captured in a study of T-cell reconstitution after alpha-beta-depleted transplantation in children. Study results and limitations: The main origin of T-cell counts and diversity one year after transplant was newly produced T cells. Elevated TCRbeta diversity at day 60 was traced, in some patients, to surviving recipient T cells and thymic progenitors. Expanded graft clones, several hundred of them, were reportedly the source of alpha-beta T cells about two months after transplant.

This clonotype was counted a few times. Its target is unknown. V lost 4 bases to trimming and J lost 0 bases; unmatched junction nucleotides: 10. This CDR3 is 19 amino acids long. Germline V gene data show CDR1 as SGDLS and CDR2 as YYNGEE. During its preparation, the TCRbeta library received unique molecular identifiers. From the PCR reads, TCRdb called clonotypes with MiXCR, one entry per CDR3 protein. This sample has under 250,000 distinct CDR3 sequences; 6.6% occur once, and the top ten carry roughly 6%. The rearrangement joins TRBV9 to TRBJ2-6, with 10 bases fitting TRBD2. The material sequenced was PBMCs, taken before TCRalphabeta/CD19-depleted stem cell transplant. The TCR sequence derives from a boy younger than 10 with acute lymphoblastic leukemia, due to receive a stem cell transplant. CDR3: CASSLHGGLANSGANVLTF. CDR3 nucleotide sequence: TGTGCCAGCAGCCTCCATGGGGGACTAGCGAACTCTGGGGCCAACGTCCTGACTTTC.